This T cell receptor beta chain is from a study of blood T cell repertoires in COVID-19. V dropped 3 bases and J dropped 2 bases, with 5 bases sitting between them. From germline, CDR1 is SQVTM and CDR2 ANQGSEA. CDR3 length equals 12 residues. Repertoires were generated with immunoSEQ multiplex PCR, while TCRdb's copy carries only in-frame clones and drops some. The repertoire holds more than 85,000 clones, with around 83% as singletons. The source is a woman aged 80 or over with active or convalescent COVID-19. This chain uses TRBV29-1 with TRBJ2-1; D remains unclear. Sequencing used peripheral blood. The chain's CDR3 is CSVDRTYNEQFF. The DNA of the CDR3 is TGCAGCGTTGACAGGACCTACAATGAGCAGTTCTTC.